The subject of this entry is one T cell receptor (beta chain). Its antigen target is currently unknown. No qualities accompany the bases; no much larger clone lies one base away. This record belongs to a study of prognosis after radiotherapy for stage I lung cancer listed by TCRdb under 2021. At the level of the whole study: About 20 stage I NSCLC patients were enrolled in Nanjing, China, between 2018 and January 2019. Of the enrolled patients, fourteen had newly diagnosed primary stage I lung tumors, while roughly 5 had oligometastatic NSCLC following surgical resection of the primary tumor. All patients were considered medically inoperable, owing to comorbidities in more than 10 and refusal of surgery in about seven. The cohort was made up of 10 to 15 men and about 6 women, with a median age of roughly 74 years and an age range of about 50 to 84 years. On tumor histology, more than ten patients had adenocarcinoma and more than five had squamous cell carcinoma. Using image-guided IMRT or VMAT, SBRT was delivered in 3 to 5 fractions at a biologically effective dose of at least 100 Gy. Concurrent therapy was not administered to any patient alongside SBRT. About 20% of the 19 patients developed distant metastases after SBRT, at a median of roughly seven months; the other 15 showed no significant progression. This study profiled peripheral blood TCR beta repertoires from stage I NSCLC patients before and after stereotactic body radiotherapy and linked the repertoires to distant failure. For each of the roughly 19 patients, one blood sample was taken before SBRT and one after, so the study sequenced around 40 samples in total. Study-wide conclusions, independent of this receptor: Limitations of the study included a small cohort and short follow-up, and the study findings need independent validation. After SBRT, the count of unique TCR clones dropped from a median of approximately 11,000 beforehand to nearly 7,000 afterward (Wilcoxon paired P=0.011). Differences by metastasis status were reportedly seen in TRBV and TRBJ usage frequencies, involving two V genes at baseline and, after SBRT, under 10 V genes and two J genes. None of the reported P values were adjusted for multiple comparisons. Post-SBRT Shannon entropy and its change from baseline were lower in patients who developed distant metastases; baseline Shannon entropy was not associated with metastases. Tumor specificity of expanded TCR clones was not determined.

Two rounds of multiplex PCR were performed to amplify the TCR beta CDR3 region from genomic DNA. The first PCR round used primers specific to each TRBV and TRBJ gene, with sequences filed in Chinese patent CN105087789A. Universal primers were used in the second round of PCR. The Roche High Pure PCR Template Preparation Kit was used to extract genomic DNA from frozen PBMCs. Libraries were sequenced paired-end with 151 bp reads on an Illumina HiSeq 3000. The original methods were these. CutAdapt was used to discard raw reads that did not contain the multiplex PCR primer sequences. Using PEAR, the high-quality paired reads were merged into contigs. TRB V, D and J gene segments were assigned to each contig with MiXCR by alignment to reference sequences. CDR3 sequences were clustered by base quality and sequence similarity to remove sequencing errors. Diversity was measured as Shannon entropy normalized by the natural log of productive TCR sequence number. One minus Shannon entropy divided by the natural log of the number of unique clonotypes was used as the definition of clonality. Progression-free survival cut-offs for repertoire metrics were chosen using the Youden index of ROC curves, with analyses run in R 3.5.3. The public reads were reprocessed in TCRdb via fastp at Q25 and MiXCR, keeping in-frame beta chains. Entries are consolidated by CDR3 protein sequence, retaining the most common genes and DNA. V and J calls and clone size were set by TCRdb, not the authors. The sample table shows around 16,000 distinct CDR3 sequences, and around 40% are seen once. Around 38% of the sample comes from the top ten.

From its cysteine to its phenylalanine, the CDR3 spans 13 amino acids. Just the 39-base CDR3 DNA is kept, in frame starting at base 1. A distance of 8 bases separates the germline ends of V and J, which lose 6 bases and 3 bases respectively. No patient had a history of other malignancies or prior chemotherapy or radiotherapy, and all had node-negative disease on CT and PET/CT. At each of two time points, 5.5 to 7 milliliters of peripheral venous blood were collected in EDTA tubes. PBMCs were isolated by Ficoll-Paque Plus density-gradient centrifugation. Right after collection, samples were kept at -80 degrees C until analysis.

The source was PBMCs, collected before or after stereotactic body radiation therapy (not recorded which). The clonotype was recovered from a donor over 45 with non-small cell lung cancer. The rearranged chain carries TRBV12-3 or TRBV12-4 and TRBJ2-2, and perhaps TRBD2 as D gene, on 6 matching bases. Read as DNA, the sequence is TGTGCCAGCAGGCGGGATGACACCGGGGAGCTGTTTTTT. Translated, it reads CASRRDDTGELFF.